These 28 T cell receptor beta chains originate from one sample sequenced in a study of neurological immune-mediated disorders. Time point defined: longitudinal time-point 1 (baseline). TCRdb recomputed calls from the 5' RACE reads with MiXCR, one row per CDR3 protein. The sample has some 71,000 distinct CDR3 sequences; about 9.4% are singletons. Sequencing used PBMCs. The receptor source for this set is a man younger than 40 in good health.

This clonotype was observed at least ten times. This chain connects TRBV20-1 to TRBJ2-1, with D perhaps matching TRBD2 (5 bases). The V gene's germline CDR1 is DFQATT and CDR2 SNEGSKA (reference sequence). The CDR3 sequence is 15 residues long. Between the trimmed V and J ends, which lost 5 bases and 6 bases, there was a span of 20 bases. CDR3: CSAVNGGSLSNEQFF. In DNA form, the CDR3 reads TGCAGTGCTGTCAACGGTGGGAGTCTATCCAATGAGCAGTTCTTC.

In its sample, this clonotype was seen many times. The chain has TRBV20-1 and TRBJ2-5; 9 bases map to TRBD1. Unmatched junction bases numbered 4, after V lost 3 bases and J lost 5 bases. CDR3 size: 13 residues. Germline V lookup: CDR1 DFQATT, CDR2 SNEGSKA (reference sequence). The CDR3 DNA reads as TGCAGTGCTAGGGGGGACAGGGTTGAGACCCAGTACTTC. This codes for CSARGDRVETQYF.

In its sample, this clonotype was seen many times. This chain links TRBV24-1 with TRBJ2-3; D is unresolved. CDR3 length: 14 residues. Between the trimmed V and J ends, which lost 4 bases and 2 bases, there was a span of 9 bases. Per the germline V gene, CDR1 is KGHDR and CDR2 is SFDVKD. The CDR3 spells CATSEVESTDTQYF. The CDR3 coding sequence is TGTGCCACCAGTGAAGTGGAATCCACAGATACGCAGTATTTT.

The sample holds many counts of this clonotype. CDR3 DNA: TGCAGTTCAACAGCCCGGACAGGGGGCTACAATGAGCAGTTCTTC. It codes for CSSTARTGGYNEQFF. The chain links TRBV29-1 to TRBJ2-1, with 10 bases that match TRBD1. Germline values: CDR1 SQVTM, CDR2 ANQGSEA. CDR3 size: 15 residues.

This clonotype was counted at least ten times. The V and J genes are TRBV20-1 and TRBJ2-4; D gene uncertain. Between the trimmed V and J ends, which lost 5 bases and 4 bases, there was a span of 12 bases. The CDR3 contains 13 residues. Germline loops: CDR1 DFQATT, CDR2 SNEGSKA (reference sequence). CDR3 in amino acids: CSALSQEKNIQYF. Written as DNA, the CDR3 is TGCAGTGCTCTCTCCCAGGAAAAAAACATTCAGTACTTC.

This clonotype was detected many times. The chain joins TRBV9 to TRBJ1-6; no reliable D call. Germline V gives CDR1 SGDLS, CDR2 YYNGEE. The CDR3 sequence is 15 residues long. Trimming stripped 3 bases from V and 7 bases from J, with 14 bases between. In nucleotides, the CDR3 is TGTGCCAGCAGCGGTGACTGGACCGTGAATTCACCCCTCCACTTT. This encodes CASSGDWTVNSPLHF.

Ten or more counts support this clonotype. The chain has TRBV6-1 and TRBJ2-3, with D maybe TRBD2 (7 bases). The germline gives CDR1 MNHNS, CDR2 SASEGT. V was pared by 2 bases and J by 2 bases, with 14 bases between. CDR3 size: 16 residues. The CDR3 DNA reads TGTGCCAGCAGTGAAACCAGCGGGACACCCACAGATACGCAGTATTTT. Translated: CASSETSGTPTDTQYF.

This clonotype showed up many times. The chain recombines TRBV27 with TRBJ2-1, with TRBD2 identical over 10 bases. CDR1 and CDR2 (germline): MNHEY, SMNVEV (reference sequence). This CDR3 contains 17 residues. V shed 2 bases and J 0 bases; nucleotides not matched to a gene: 4. The CDR3 DNA reads TGTGCCAGCAGTTTAGGGCCTAGCGGGAGCTCCTACAATGAGCAGTTCTTC. This translates into CASSLGPSGSSYNEQFF.

This chain connects TRBV10-3 to TRBJ2-6, with D unclear. V lost 7 bases to trimming and J lost 0 bases, with 4 bases between them. CDR1 is ENHRY and CDR2 is SYGVKD in the germline V gene. The CDR3 has 13 residues. This CDR3 is CAITDSGANVLTF. The DNA of the CDR3 is TGTGCCATCACGGACTCTGGGGCCAACGTCCTGACTTTC.

This clonotype has just a few counts. V and J are TRBV27 and TRBJ2-3; D perhaps matches TRBD1 (6 bases). Germline V gene sequence: CDR1 MNHEY, CDR2 SMNVEV (reference sequence). The CDR3 loop spans 15 amino acids. The V end lost 2 bases, the J end lost 5 bases, and 14 bases lay between the germline ends. The DNA for the CDR3 is TGTGCCAGCAGTTTAAATAGGGGGATTAGAGATACGCAGTATTTT. Its translation: CASSLNRGIRDTQYF.

This clonotype was recorded at least ten times. The chain combines TRBV7-6 with TRBJ2-1; 10 bases are a match to TRBD2. With V trimmed by 1 base and J by 3 bases, 6 bases remained unmatched. The length of the CDR3 is 17 residues. Germline V gene sequence: CDR1 SGHVS, CDR2 FNYEAQ. DNA for the CDR3: TGTGCCAGCAGCTTAGGGACTGGACTAGCGGTCTACAATGAGCAGTTCTTC. Its protein is CASSLGTGLAVYNEQFF.

Only one count was recorded for this clonotype. A read error may be the cause here, since a much bigger clone is one base away. This chain connects TRBV7-9 to TRBJ2-7; tentatively, D is TRBD2 (6 bases). The tail of the sequence fits TRBJ2-1 better, so the J call may be wrong. The germline CDR1 and CDR2 sequences are SEHNR and FQNEAQ (reference sequence). The CDR3 consists of 15 residues. As DNA, the CDR3 is TGTGCCAGCAGCCCCAGCGGGCTCAGGGTCTACGAGCAGTTCTTC. Translating gives CASSPSGLRVYEQFF.

This clonotype was seen at least ten times. The rearrangement links TRBV7-9 to TRBJ2-1, with 10 bases matching TRBD2. The germline V gene encodes CDR1 SEHNR and CDR2 FQNEAQ (reference sequence). This CDR3 has 15 amino acids. The ends lost 6 bases at V and 9 bases at J; junction bases unmatched: 11. The CDR3 DNA sequence: TGTGCCAGCAGAAAAGAGACTAGCGGGTCGGGTGAGCAGTTCTTC. It encodes CASRKETSGSGEQFF.

This clonotype occurred many times. The chain links TRBV15 to TRBJ2-7; D is ambiguous. Trimming removed 5 bases at V and 0 bases at J, with 8 bases between. Germline CDR1 and CDR2: LNHNV and YYDKDF (reference sequence). This CDR3 comprises 13 residues. CDR3 protein: CATSQSSSYEQYF. CDR3 DNA sequence: TGTGCCACCAGCCAGTCTTCCTCCTACGAGCAGTACTTC.

V is TRBV2 and J is TRBJ1-4, with D possibly matching TRBD1 (5 bases). This CDR3 has 14 residues. Per germline, CDR1 SNHLY and CDR2 FYNNEI. The V end lost 5 bases, the J end lost 5 bases, and 12 bases lay between the germline ends. CDR3 bases: TGTGCCAGCAGTCGGGAGGGGCGGAATGAAAAACTGTTTTTT. Amino acid sequence: CASSREGRNEKLFF.

At least ten counts were recorded for this clonotype. The rearrangement joins TRBV20-1 to TRBJ1-1; 7 positions match TRBD1. CDR3 length equals 13 residues. V gave up 3 bases and J gave up 3 bases; unmatched junction bases: 4. CDR1 and CDR2 (germline): DFQATT, SNEGSKA (reference sequence). The CDR3 DNA reads as TGCAGTGCTAGCAGGGGGTGGGACACTGAAGCTTTCTTT. Protein sequence: CSASRGWDTEAFF.

This clonotype occurred many times. The chain links TRBV27 to TRBJ2-5; D might be TRBD1 (6 bases). The V and J ends lost 3 bases and 3 bases respectively, with 8 bases between them. Germline V lookup: CDR1 MNHEY, CDR2 SMNVEV (reference sequence). This CDR3 spans 13 amino acids. CDR3 nucleotides: TGTGCCAGCAGTTTCTCAGGGGAAGAGACCCAGTACTTC. Translating gives CASSFSGEETQYF.

This clonotype was detected ten times or more. V gene TRBV9 combines with J gene TRBJ2-2, with D possibly being TRBD2 (6 bases). CDR1 and CDR2 (germline): SGDLS, YYNGEE. This CDR3 is built from 12 residues. The V end was cut by 3 bases, the J end by 6 bases, with 6 bases between. The CDR3 protein is CASSGGAGELFF. The CDR3 bases are TGTGCCAGCAGCGGGGGGGCCGGGGAGCTGTTTTTT.

This clonotype was recorded at least ten times. This chain uses TRBV19 with TRBJ2-1; D uncertain. V was shortened by 4 bases and J by 4 bases, with 20 bases between the two germline ends. The CDR3 length is 17 residues. Looked up from germline, CDR1 is LNHDA and CDR2 is SQIVND (reference sequence). The chain's CDR3 is CASSTDTTLVKYNEQFF. The CDR3 DNA follows: TGTGCCAGTAGTACCGACACTACTCTGGTAAAATACAATGAGCAGTTCTTC.

This clonotype was counted many times. This CDR3 is CASTDLLGEQYF. The CDR3 region has the DNA TGTGCCAGCACCGACCTACTCGGCGAGCAGTACTTC. The chain is built from TRBV7-2 and TRBJ2-7; unclear D gene. The CDR3 contains 12 residues. V lost 7 bases and J 6 bases, leaving 13 bases between the germline ends. Looked up from germline, CDR1 is SGHTA and CDR2 is FQGNSA.

This clonotype has ten or more counts. The rearrangement joins TRBV7-8 to TRBJ2-1; D possibly corresponds to TRBD1 (5 bases). Germline-derived CDR1 and CDR2 are SGHVS and FQNEAQ. The CDR3 is 15 residues long. V shed 1 base and J shed 6 bases, with 13 bases lying between them. The CDR3 reads CASSLGQGGPNEQFF. The CDR3, as DNA: TGTGCCAGCAGCTTAGGGCAGGGCGGCCCCAATGAGCAGTTCTTC.

This clonotype has at least ten counts. V usage is TRBV10-3 and J usage is TRBJ2-5, with no clear D. V was trimmed by 6 bases and J by 2 bases, leaving 13 bases between them. This CDR3 has 14 residues. The germline V gene encodes CDR1 ENHRY and CDR2 SYGVKD. CDR3 sequence (DNA): TGTGCCATCAGGGCCGGGCCCGGGCAAGAGACCCAGTACTTC. Translation gives CAIRAGPGQETQYF.

In its sample, this clonotype was seen many times. The rearrangement uses TRBV28 and TRBJ2-7; no definite D call. With 7 bases removed from V and 3 bases from J, the gap between germline ends came to 13 bases. The CDR3 covers 13 residues. Germline CDR1 reads MDHEN; CDR2 reads SYDVKM. CDR3 loop: CASTSSGFYEQYF. CDR3 sequence (DNA): TGTGCCAGCACTTCAAGTGGGTTCTACGAGCAGTACTTC.

In regard to this clonotype: This may arise from a read error, as a much more abundant clone is one base away. V is TRBV5-1 and J is TRBJ1-1; D is unclear. Per the germline V gene, CDR1 is SGHRS and CDR2 is YFSETQ. The CDR3 spans 14 residues. Deletions cut 4 bases from V and 0 bases from J, with 10 bases between. The CDR3 loop reads CASSHYDLNTEAFF. The CDR3, as DNA: TGCGCCAGCAGCCATTATGACTTGAACACTGAAGCTTTCTTT.

This clonotype was found a few times. The chain links TRBV20-1 to TRBJ2-1; a possible D gene is TRBD1 (6 bases). This CDR3 region has 14 residues. The germline V gene has CDR1 DFQATT and CDR2 SNEGSKA (reference sequence). Trimming shortened V by 1 base and J by 1 base, and 8 bases separated the two germline ends. This CDR3 is CSARAQGSYNEQFF. CDR3 in DNA: TGCAGTGCTAGAGCCCAGGGGTCCTACAATGAGCAGTTCTTC.

CDR3: CASSWTGGSGEAFF. In nucleotides, the CDR3 is TGCGCCAGCAGCTGGACAGGGGGCTCTGGTGAAGCTTTCTTT. The V gene is TRBV5-1, the J gene TRBJ1-1, with 11 bases that match TRBD1. The CDR3 extends over 14 amino acids. V dropped 3 bases and J dropped 7; count of bases not matched to a gene: 5. Germline V gene sequence: CDR1 SGHRS, CDR2 YFSETQ.

Ten or more counts support this clonotype. The chain carries TRBV29-1 and TRBJ2-1, with D possibly being TRBD1 or TRBD2 (5 bases each). V lost 7 bases and J 5 bases, leaving 15 bases between the germline ends. CDR1 and CDR2 (germline): SQVTM, ANQGSEA. This CDR3 comprises 13 residues. DNA for the CDR3: TGCAGCGGGAGGAAGGGGTATAACAATGAGCAGTTCTTC. This encodes CSGRKGYNNEQFF.

This clonotype has a count of ten or more. The chain combines TRBV5-1 with TRBJ2-2; D remains unclear. The CDR3 totals 13 residues. CDR1 is SGHRS and CDR2 is YFSETQ in the germline V gene. Deletions cut 0 bases from V and 4 bases from J, with 4 bases between. This chain's CDR3 is CASSLVSTGELFF. The CDR3 nucleotides read TGCGCCAGCAGCTTGGTCTCCACCGGGGAGCTGTTTTTT.